This passage covers 18 T cell receptor beta chains from one sample sequenced in a study of PD-1 blockade in classical Hodgkin lymphoma. Measured with immunoSEQ multiplex PCR; TCRdb has only the in-frame clones, and not every one. The data show around 23,000 clones, roughly nine tenths seen once. Time point noted: newly diagnosed, previously untreated cHL patient sample. With magnetic negative selection, CD4+ T cells were purified from PBMCs that had been thawed. The sequenced material came from CD4+ T cells from blood. Source of these receptors: a human donor with classical Hodgkin lymphoma.

The chain couples TRBV6-5 to TRBJ2-1; a weak D match, TRBD2 (6 bases). CDR1 MNHEY and CDR2 SVGAGI come from the germline V gene. Trimming left V 8 bases short and J 4 bases short, with 18 bases between. This CDR3 contains 15 residues. CDR3 in amino acids: CASAEGFAGYNEQFF. The CDR3 nucleotides read TGTGCCAGCGCCGAGGGTTTTGCGGGGTACAATGAGCAGTTCTTC.

V is TRBV2 and J is TRBJ2-3, with unresolved D. Deletions cut 6 bases from V and 7 bases from J, with 14 bases between. The CDR3 length is 13 residues. The germline gives CDR1 SNHLY, CDR2 FYNNEI. The CDR3 DNA reads TGTGCCAGCAGGCCGAATCATCCTTATACGCAGTATTTT. Encoded protein: CASRPNHPYTQYF.

The V call is TRBV6-1, the J call TRBJ2-5, with D perhaps TRBD2 (5 bases). Trimming took off 7 bases at V and 8 bases at J, with 11 bases between the two ends. The CDR3 covers 11 residues. The germline CDR1 and CDR2 sequences are MNHNS and SASEGT. The DNA of the CDR3 is TGTGCCAGCACGCAAAGCGGTACCCAGTACTTC. This gives the protein CASTQSGTQYF.

V and J are TRBV18 and TRBJ2-7; a possible D gene is TRBD1 (6 bases). The CDR3 totals 14 residues. Germline V gives CDR1 KGHSH, CDR2 LQKENI. Between the trimmed V and J ends, which lost 3 bases and 4 bases, there was a span of 13 bases. As DNA, the CDR3 is TGTGCCAGCTCACCCTTAAGGACAGCGTACGAGCAGTACTTC. Translation: CASSPLRTAYEQYF.

This chain uses TRBV7-3 with TRBJ1-1, with D uncertain. Germline V gene sequence: CDR1 SGHTA, CDR2 FQGTGA. The germline V and J ends were trimmed by 2 bases and 1 base, with 5 bases remaining between them. This CDR3 spans 13 amino acids. The CDR3, as DNA: TGTGCCAGCAGCTTACGGGGGAACACTGAAGCTTTCTTT. Translating gives CASSLRGNTEAFF.

The genes are TRBV7-8 and TRBJ1-1; D possibly corresponds to TRBD1 (6 bases). The CDR3 spans 13 residues. V shed 6 bases and J shed 5 bases, with 13 bases lying between them. The V gene's germline CDR1 is SGHVS and CDR2 FQNEAQ. This CDR3 is CASSQIRGTEAFF. DNA for the CDR3: TGTGCCAGCAGTCAAATCAGGGGAACTGAAGCTTTCTTT.

This clone was recorded only once. This chain uses TRBV6-5 with TRBJ1-1; TRBD1 is a possible D gene (6 bases). Germline V gene sequence: CDR1 MNHEY, CDR2 SVGAGI. This CDR3 region has 13 residues. Trimming left V 7 bases short and J 3 bases short, with 12 bases between. This CDR3 reads CASTQNRDTEAFF. The DNA for the CDR3 is TGTGCCAGCACCCAGAACAGGGACACTGAAGCTTTCTTT.

This clone has only one observation. This sequence joins TRBV28 and TRBJ2-3; D is unresolved. Germline CDR1 and CDR2: MDHEN and SYDVKM. CDR3 size: 15 residues. V was shortened by 2 bases and J by 6 bases, with 15 bases between the two germline ends. CDR3 amino acids: CASSLSNSLADTQYF. The CDR3 region has the DNA TGTGCCAGCAGTTTAAGTAACTCCTTGGCGGATACGCAGTATTTT. Full variable domain (missing parts from reference TRBV28 and TRBJ2-3): DVKVTQSSRYLVKRTGEKVFLECVQDMDHENMFWYRQDPGLGLRLIYFSYDVKMKEKGDIPEGYSVSREKKERFSLILESASTNQTSMYLCASSLSNSLADTQYFGPGTRLTVL.

The chain carries TRBV19 and TRBJ2-7; D is uncertain. Trimming removed 5 bases at V and 4 bases at J, with 18 bases between. CDR1 is LNHDA, CDR2 SQIVND, per germline (reference sequence). CDR3 length equals 15 residues. Here the CDR3 reads CASSPASLGSYEQYF. The CDR3 DNA reads TGTGCCAGTAGTCCAGCCAGTTTAGGCAGTTACGAGCAGTACTTC.

The chain uses TRBV15 and TRBJ2-1; 8 bases fit TRBD1. The germline V gene encodes CDR1 LNHNV and CDR2 YYDKDF (reference sequence). The CDR3 contains 15 residues. Losses at the gene ends were 1 base for V and 5 bases for J; bases not matched to a gene: 4. Here the CDR3 reads CATSRAGTGDNEQFF. The CDR3 DNA sequence: TGTGCCACCAGCAGAGCAGGGACAGGTGACAATGAGCAGTTCTTC.

The chain couples TRBV6-6 to TRBJ1-1; D gene ambiguous. Germline values: CDR1 MNHNY, CDR2 SVGAGI (reference sequence). Trimming left V 0 bases short and J 5 bases short, with 13 bases between. This CDR3 is built from 15 residues. The CDR3 region is CASSYSSSGVTEAFF. CDR3 DNA: TGTGCCAGCAGTTACTCTTCGTCGGGTGTGACTGAAGCTTTCTTT.

V gene TRBV7-2 combines with J gene TRBJ2-5; D not resolved. V lost 5 bases and J 4 bases, leaving 8 bases between the germline ends. Germline V gives CDR1 SGHTA, CDR2 FQGNSA. The length of the CDR3 is 12 residues. CDR3 sequence: CASSPWGETQYF. Here the CDR3 DNA reads TGTGCCAGCAGCCCCTGGGGAGAGACCCAGTACTTC.

This clone was picked up a small number of times. This chain uses TRBV15 with TRBJ1-1; 11 bases map to TRBD1. The CDR3 loop spans 14 amino acids. Germline assignment: CDR1 LNHNV and CDR2 YYDKDF (reference sequence). The V and J ends lost 4 bases and 4 bases, in that order; junction bases with no gene match: 2. The CDR3 DNA reads as TGTGCCACCAGCACCGGACAGGGGGCCACTGAAGCTTTCTTT. Translation: CATSTGQGATEAFF.

The rearrangement uses TRBV28 and TRBJ1-2; D is unclear. Trimming pared 3 bases from V and 2 bases from J, leaving 4 bases between. The V gene's germline CDR1 is MDHEN and CDR2 SYDVKM. The CDR3 is made up of 12 amino acids. The CDR3 reads CASSLINYGYTF. The CDR3 coding sequence is TGTGCCAGCAGTTTGATAAACTATGGCTACACCTTC.

The chain joins TRBV30 to TRBJ1-4, with a possible D match to TRBD1 (5 bases). The germline gives CDR1 GTSNPN, CDR2 SVGIG (reference sequence). The CDR3 sequence is 13 residues long. Between the trimmed V and J ends, which lost 7 bases and 4 bases, there was a span of 13 bases. The CDR3 is CASTGGFNEKLFF. DNA for the CDR3: TGTGCCTCTACAGGAGGGTTTAATGAAAAACTGTTTTTT.

The rearrangement uses TRBV6-5 and TRBJ1-4, with D possibly matching TRBD1 (5 bases). Germline V gives CDR1 MNHEY, CDR2 SVGAGI. Trimming shortened V by 10 bases and J by 7 bases, and 16 bases separated the two germline ends. CDR3 length: 13 residues. CDR3 in amino acids: CATLPGGSEKLFF. The CDR3 region has the DNA TGTGCCACCCTCCCGGGGGGGAGTGAAAAACTGTTTTTT.

The gene calls are TRBV30 and TRBJ2-5, with D tentatively TRBD2 (5 bases). Germline V lookup: CDR1 GTSNPN, CDR2 SVGIG (reference sequence). The V gene lost 2 bases and the J gene lost 2 bases, with 9 bases spanning the gap. This CDR3 contains 13 residues. The CDR3 sequence is CAWSSAVQETQYF. As DNA, the CDR3 is TGTGCCTGGAGTTCAGCGGTTCAAGAGACCCAGTACTTC.

The rearrangement joins TRBV18 to TRBJ2-1; TRBD1 is a possible D gene (6 bases). CDR1 and CDR2 from the germline V gene are KGHSH and LQKENI. Trimming cost V 5 bases and J 3 bases, with 14 bases left between them. The CDR3 runs to 15 residues. CDR3 residues: CASSFRGRDYNEQFF. The CDR3 region has the DNA TGTGCCAGCTCATTCAGGGGTCGGGACTACAATGAGCAGTTCTTC.